The 13 T cell receptor beta chains given below trace back to one sample, sequenced in a study of T cell responses to AZD1222 COVID-19 vaccine. Sequenced by immunoSEQ multiplex PCR; TCRdb stores in-frame clones only, minus some. The profile shows just under 150,000 clones, 88% of them singletons. Sample: peripheral blood, taken 28 days after the second dose of the MenACWY control vaccine. These receptors all stem from an adult who received the MenACWY meningococcal vaccine as a control.

The rearrangement links TRBV27 to TRBJ2-5; 10 bases are a match to TRBD1. The V gene end was trimmed by 5 bases and the J gene end by 5 bases; junction bases not matched to a gene: 11. CDR1 is MNHEY and CDR2 is SMNVEV in the germline V gene (reference sequence). The CDR3 totals 16 residues. CDR3: CASSLDRGQAAETQYF. In nucleotides, the CDR3 is TGTGCCAGCAGTCTCGACAGGGGGCAGGCCGCCGAGACCCAGTACTTC.

The CDR3 reads CASSLEVGGRGTQYF. The CDR3 nucleotides are TGTGCCAGCAGCTTAGAAGTCGGGGGGCGCGGGACCCAGTACTTC. The V call is TRBV7-2, the J call TRBJ2-5; weak D call: TRBD2 (7 bases). Between the trimmed V and J ends, which lost 1 base and 7 bases, there was a span of 16 bases. The CDR3 runs to 15 residues. Germline-derived CDR1 and CDR2 are SGHTA and FQGNSA.

This sequence joins TRBV28 and TRBJ1-4; 10 bases map to TRBD1. The CDR3 is 14 residues long. The germline gives CDR1 MDHEN, CDR2 SYDVKM. Trimming at V came to 7 bases and at J to 6 bases, leaving 5 bases not matched to a gene. CDR3 coding DNA: TGTGCCAGCACTCGGACAGGGGGGCATGAAAAACTGTTTTTT. Translation gives CASTRTGGHEKLFF.

Here the CDR3 reads CASSRGGTGGRTGELFF. In DNA form, the CDR3 reads TGTGCCAGCAGCCGAGGAGGGACAGGGGGCCGCACCGGGGAGCTGTTTTTT. The J gene is TRBJ2-2, the V gene TRBV7-3, with 12 nucleotides matching TRBD1. This CDR3 is built from 17 residues. Germline lookup yields CDR1 SGHTA and CDR2 FQGTGA. V lost 5 bases to trimming and J lost 4 bases; unmatched junction nucleotides: 8.

J is TRBJ2-7 and V is TRBV11-3; 7 nucleotides match TRBD1. Germline V gene sequence: CDR1 SGHNT, CDR2 YENEEA. Losses at the gene ends were 2 bases for V and 5 bases for J; bases not matched to a gene: 6. This CDR3 has 14 amino acids. This CDR3 is CASSLPRQGNEQYF. The CDR3, as DNA: TGTGCCAGCAGCTTACCCCGACAGGGAAACGAGCAGTACTTC.

CDR3 protein: CASSPRSGSGRRADTQYF. As DNA, the CDR3 is TGTGCCAGCAGCCCCCGTTCGGGTAGCGGGAGGCGAGCAGATACGCAGTATTTT. This chain joins TRBV7-3 and TRBJ2-3, with 10 bases aligning to TRBD2. The CDR3 contains 18 residues. Germline assignment: CDR1 SGHTA and CDR2 FQGTGA. J lost 4 bases, V lost 5 bases, and 15 bases had no gene match.

In its sample, this clone was seen once. V gene TRBV7-2 combines with J gene TRBJ2-7, with D unclear. This CDR3 is built from 14 residues. Germline V lookup: CDR1 SGHTA, CDR2 FQGNSA. Deletions cut 2 bases from V and 6 bases from J, with 14 bases between. CDR3 sequence: CASSLSNQALEQYF. The CDR3, as DNA: TGTGCCAGCAGCTTATCCAATCAGGCTCTCGAGCAGTACTTC.

A word on this clone: The same CDR3 can be traced to other DNA sequences in this sample. V and J are TRBV7-2 and TRBJ2-2; TRBD1 matches 9 bases. The ends lost 4 bases at V and 4 bases at J; junction bases unmatched: 4. The CDR3 is 15 amino acids. In germline, CDR1 is SGHTA, CDR2 FQGNSA. This chain's CDR3 is CASSSRQGGTGELFF. The CDR3 coding sequence is TGTGCCAGCAGCTCGAGACAGGGGGGCACCGGGGAGCTGTTTTTT.

V gene TRBV18 combines with J gene TRBJ1-3; 8 bases are a match to TRBD1. The CDR3 is 16 amino acids. The trim removed 3 bases at V and 0 bases at J, leaving 4 bases unmatched. Germline lookup yields CDR1 KGHSH and CDR2 LQKENI. The chain's CDR3 is CASSPQTGASGNTIYF. In DNA, the CDR3 is TGTGCCAGCTCACCCCAGACAGGGGCCTCTGGAAACACCATATATTTT.

The chain uses TRBV4-3 and TRBJ1-6; D is unresolved. V lost 3 bases and J 7 bases, leaving 10 bases between the germline ends. CDR3 size: 14 residues. The germline V gene has CDR1 LGHNA and CDR2 YSLEER. CDR3: CASSQVLLNSPLHF. DNA of the CDR3: TGCGCCAGCAGCCAGGTACTCTTGAATTCACCCCTCCACTTT.

Here the CDR3 DNA reads TGTGCCAGCACTGGGGGAAGTGGCTACACCTTC. Translating gives CASTGGSGYTF. The chain employs TRBV14 and TRBJ1-2; D is perhaps TRBD1 (5 bases). The germline V gene encodes CDR1 SGHDN and CDR2 FVKESK. V was clipped by 7 bases and J by 7 bases, with 10 bases between them. CDR3 length: 11 amino acids.

This clone appeared a single time. This sequence joins TRBV5-4 and TRBJ2-7; TRBD2 matches at 8 bases. CDR3 length equals 14 residues. Germline CDR1 and CDR2: SGHNT and YYREEE (reference sequence). V gave up 5 bases and J gave up 4 bases; unmatched junction bases: 8. The CDR3: CASSRGLAEYEQYF. The CDR3 bases are TGTGCCAGCAGTCGTGGACTAGCAGAGTACGAGCAGTACTTC.

The chain carries TRBV28 and TRBJ2-7; no reliable D call. V dropped 7 bases and J dropped 2 bases, with 18 bases sitting between them. The CDR3 sequence is 15 residues long. From germline, CDR1 is MDHEN and CDR2 SYDVKM. CDR3 in amino acids: CASKHSTQRTYEQYF. As DNA, the CDR3 is TGTGCCAGCAAACACTCCACTCAACGCACCTACGAGCAGTACTTC.